There are a few counts of the clone carrying this T cell receptor (beta chain). V was trimmed by 0 bases and J by 5 bases, leaving 12 bases between them. The CDR3 has 14 amino acids. CDR1 and CDR2 from the germline V gene are GTSNPN and SVGIG (reference sequence). The data were obtained in a study of T-cell reconstitution after alpha-beta-depleted transplantation in children. Unique molecular identifiers were used in preparing the TCRbeta library. Using its own MiXCR run on the PCR reads, TCRdb lists one record per CDR3 protein. The top ten hold 0.9% to 1.2% of the sample, which has hundreds of thousands of distinct CDR3 sequences, approximately 17% seen once.

This TCR derives from a human donor who donated a stem cell graft to a child with acute myeloid leukemia. The chain has TRBV30 and TRBJ2-3, with D tentatively TRBD1 (5 bases). This specimen consisted of PBMCs from the stem cell graft donor, obtained from the stem cell graft. The CDR3 protein is CAWSVGSGKDTQYF. DNA for the CDR3: TGTGCCTGGAGTGTCGGGTCAGGGAAAGATACGCAGTATTTT.